Described below is a single T cell receptor beta chain sequence and its context. Authors of the study amplified TCR beta CDR3 regions from RNA transcripts. RT-PCR in the first round (using the HTBI primer set) targeted the TCR CDR3. Via MiXCR, TCRdb re-called the multiplex PCR reads, giving one row per CDR3 protein. Of 700,000 to 950,000 distinct CDR3 sequences detected, about a third appear once; the ten largest clones hold roughly 30%. Germline V lookup: CDR1 SEHNR, CDR2 FQNEAQ (reference sequence). The CDR3 length is 15 residues. Trimming shortened V by 5 bases and J by 4 bases, and 17 bases separated the two germline ends. These data come from a study of T cells in Graves' hyperthyroidism and ophthalmopathy. Uncontrolled infection, other autoimmune disease, pregnancy or lactation led to exclusion. Clinical symptoms, serum thyroxine, TRAb, thyroid ultrasound and orbital computed tomography informed diagnoses.

The chain links TRBV7-9 to TRBJ1-2; D gene ambiguous. The sequence came from a woman between 35 and 50 years old with Graves' hyperthyroidism. The material sequenced was blood. Here the CDR3 reads CASSLGRERAYGYTF. The CDR3 nucleotides read TGTGCCAGCAGCCTCGGACGAGAGCGGGCCTATGGCTACACCTTC. The full variable domain, its missing parts supplied by reference TRBV7-9 and TRBJ1-2, is DTGVSQNPRHKITKRGQNVTFRCDPISEHNRLYWYRQTLGQGPEFLTYFQNEAQLEKSRLLSDRFSAERPKGSFSTLEIQRTEQGDSAMYLCASSLGRERAYGYTFGSGTRLTVV.